These 25 T cell receptor beta chains came from one sample sequenced in a study of graft-versus-host responses after intestinal transplantation. CFSE-labeled responder cells (around 200,000) were plated with around 200,000 irradiated, violet-dye-labeled stimulator cells. Clones were read by immunoSEQ multiplex PCR, and TCRdb kept only the in-frame ones, dropping some. The table includes roughly 5,700 clones, around 31% detected once. Sequencing was performed on alloreactive CD8+ T cells from a mixed lymphocyte reaction culture, taken before intestinal transplant. Subset here: CFSE-low proliferating T cells sorted from roughly six-day pre-transplant mixed lymphocyte reaction (GvH or HvG direction). Source of these receptors: a human patient who received an intestinal transplant.

This clone was observed a handful of times. V is TRBV7-9 and J is TRBJ2-5; D gene unclear. TRBJ2-7 matches the DNA end more closely, so the J call is doubtful. The germline gives CDR1 SEHNR, CDR2 FQNEAQ (reference sequence). This CDR3 is built from 11 residues. In DNA form, the CDR3 reads TGTGCCAGCAGCAGAGACTACGAGCAGTACTTC. This translates into CASSRDYEQYF.

This chain uses TRBV10-2 with TRBJ2-7, with TRBD1 matching 8 bases. The CDR3 runs 12 residues. Trimming cost V 7 bases and J 7 bases; bases outside gene matches: 6. Germline assignment: CDR1 WSHSY and CDR2 SAAADI. CDR3 bases: TGCGCCAGCAACAGCAGGGGGCAAGAGCAGTACTTC. It is translated as CASNSRGQEQYF.

The chain employs TRBV7-3 and TRBJ2-1; D is unclear. Per germline, CDR1 SGHTA and CDR2 FQGTGA. V lost 1 base to trimming and J lost 7 bases, with 14 bases between them. This CDR3 has 15 amino acids. CDR3 amino acids: CASSLSPGFLNEQFF. The CDR3 region has the DNA TGTGCCAGCAGCTTAAGCCCCGGGTTTCTTAATGAGCAGTTCTTC.

This sequence joins TRBV29-1 and TRBJ1-2; a weak D match, TRBD1 (5 bases). Germline V gives CDR1 SQVTM, CDR2 ANQGSEA. CDR3 length: 12 residues. V lost 5 bases, J lost 1 base, and 8 bases lay in between. The CDR3 sequence: CSVSDSNYGYTF. The DNA for the CDR3 is TGCAGCGTTTCCGACAGTAACTATGGCTACACCTTC.

V and J are TRBV7-8 and TRBJ1-1; D gene ambiguous. Per the germline V gene, CDR1 is SGHVS and CDR2 is FQNEAQ. Trimming took off 6 bases at V and 10 bases at J, with 12 bases between the two ends. The CDR3 is made up of 11 amino acids. The CDR3 region is CASRREGRAFF. The CDR3 DNA reads as TGTGCCAGCAGAAGGGAGGGTAGAGCTTTCTTT. Complete variable domain (other parts from reference TRBV7-8 and TRBJ1-1): GAGVSQSPRYKVAKRGQDVALRCDPISGHVSLFWYQQALGQGPEFLTYFQNEAQLDKSGLPSDRFFAERPEGSVSTLKIQRTQQEDSAVYLCASRREGRAFFGQGTRLTVV.

This clone showed up just a few times. The chain employs TRBV4-1 and TRBJ2-3, with 9 bases fitting TRBD2. Germline V gene sequence: CDR1 MGHRA, CDR2 YSYEKL. CDR3 length equals 15 residues. The ends lost 4 bases at V and 1 base at J; junction bases unmatched: 3. In nucleotides, the CDR3 is TGCGCCAGCAGCCTGTGGACTAGCGGCACAGATACGCAGTATTTT. Protein product: CASSLWTSGTDTQYF.

This clone appeared a few times. V usage is TRBV11-2 and J usage is TRBJ2-7; weak D call: TRBD2 (6 bases). CDR1 SGHAT and CDR2 FQNNGV come from the germline V gene. The CDR3 has 13 amino acids. V was trimmed by 5 bases and J by 6 bases, leaving 14 bases between them. The CDR3 region is CASSPWRVGEQYF. CDR3 nucleotides: TGTGCCAGCAGCCCTTGGAGGGTTGGCGAGCAGTACTTC. The full variable domain, completed using reference TRBV11-2 and TRBJ2-7, is EAGVAQSPRYKIIEKRQSVAFWCNPISGHATLYWYQQILGQGPKLLIQFQNNGVVDDSQLPKDRFSAERLKGVDSTLKIQPAKLEDSAVYLCASSPWRVGEQYFGPGTRLTVT.

A few counts support this clone. The rearrangement uses TRBV4-1 and TRBJ2-7; possibly TRBD2 for D (6 bases). The CDR3 consists of 16 residues. Germline V gene sequence: CDR1 MGHRA, CDR2 YSYEKL. Trimming pared 4 bases from V and 0 bases from J, leaving 16 bases between. This CDR3 reads CASSPFGTHSSYEQYF. For the CDR3, the DNA is TGCGCCAGCAGCCCCTTTGGGACTCATAGCTCCTACGAGCAGTACTTC.

This clone was counted a few times. The V and J genes are TRBV7-6 and TRBJ2-3; TRBD2 might be the D (7 bases). This CDR3 has 15 amino acids. Per the germline V gene, CDR1 is SGHVS and CDR2 is FNYEAQ. Trimming took off 5 bases at V and 1 base at J, with 13 bases between the two ends. In nucleotides, the CDR3 is TGTGCCAGCAGCCCCGGGGGGCTTGGCACAGATACGCAGTATTTT. Translated, it gives CASSPGGLGTDTQYF.

This clone was seen a handful of times. The V gene is TRBV27, the J gene TRBJ1-2, with 7 bases lining up with TRBD1. From germline, CDR1 is MNHEY and CDR2 SMNVEV (reference sequence). With V trimmed by 8 bases and J by 2 bases, 8 bases remained unmatched. The CDR3 is 14 amino acids. The CDR3 sequence: CASGLRGLNYGYTF. DNA for the CDR3: TGTGCCAGCGGCCTCAGGGGGTTGAACTATGGCTACACCTTC.

Only a few counts were recorded for this clone. The V call is TRBV4-1, the J call TRBJ2-7, with a tentative D call TRBD1 (6 bases). The V gene's germline CDR1 is MGHRA and CDR2 YSYEKL. V shed 3 bases and J shed 4 bases, with 13 bases lying between them. The CDR3 has 14 residues. CDR3 protein: CASSHASGEYEQYF. DNA of the CDR3: TGCGCCAGCAGCCATGCCTCAGGGGAATACGAGCAGTACTTC.

Within the sample, this clone is medium-sized. The rearrangement uses TRBV4-1 and TRBJ2-3; D call uncertain. Germline V gives CDR1 MGHRA, CDR2 YSYEKL. The CDR3 runs to 14 residues. Trimming left V 2 bases short and J 2 bases short, with 8 bases between. CDR3 residues: CASSQTTPTDTQYF. Written as DNA, the CDR3 is TGCGCCAGCAGCCAAACTACTCCCACAGATACGCAGTATTTT.

This clone has only a few counts. This chain's CDR3 is CASDYGDTQYF. CDR3 nucleotide sequence: TGTGCCAGTGACTACGGCGATACGCAGTATTTT. V is TRBV7-9 and J is TRBJ2-3; D possibly corresponds to TRBD2 (5 bases). Germline-derived CDR1 and CDR2 are SEHNR and FQNEAQ (reference sequence). The CDR3 contains 11 residues. Trimming took off 9 bases at V and 6 bases at J, with 10 bases between the two ends.

This clone showed up just a few times. This rearrangement joins TRBV28 to TRBJ2-5, with TRBD2 matching 9 bases. The J segment lost 6 bases and the V segment lost 2 bases, leaving 7 bases of the junction unmatched. This CDR3 is built from 15 residues. CDR1 is MDHEN, CDR2 SYDVKM, per germline. The CDR3 nucleotides read TGTGCCAGCAGTTTACTGCGGGAGGGCCTAAAGACCCAGTACTTC. It translates to CASSLLREGLKTQYF.

This clone occurred a few times. The chain is built from TRBV19 and TRBJ2-7; TRBD1 matches 11 bases. The CDR3 contains 14 residues. Germline-derived CDR1 and CDR2 are LNHDA and SQIVND (reference sequence). After removal of 7 bases from V and 2 bases from J, the junction contained 4 bases not matched to a gene. CDR3 residues: CASKTGQGAYEQYF. CDR3 DNA: TGTGCCAGTAAAACGGGACAGGGGGCCTACGAGCAGTACTTC.

This clone was observed a few times. Other nucleotide sequences in the sample specify the same CDR3. This chain connects TRBV19 to TRBJ2-1; 8 bases are a match to TRBD2. V shed 5 bases, J shed 0 bases, and the junction held 3 bases outside the gene matches. This CDR3 contains 15 residues. Germline values: CDR1 LNHDA, CDR2 SQIVND (reference sequence). The CDR3 DNA is TGTGCCAGTAGTTTAGCGGGAAGCTCCTACAATGAGCAGTTCTTC. Encoded protein: CASSLAGSSYNEQFF.

This clone was seen only a few times. The chain joins TRBV5-8 to TRBJ2-1; D is ambiguous. Germline lookup yields CDR1 SGHTS and CDR2 YDEGEE. Between the trimmed V and J ends, which lost 0 bases and 8 bases, there was a span of 9 bases. The CDR3 extends over 13 amino acids. The CDR3 is CASSLEPPYEQFF. CDR3 nucleotides: TGTGCCAGCAGCTTGGAGCCCCCTTATGAGCAGTTCTTC.

The CDR3 DNA reads TGTGCCAGCAGCTTAGCTCCGGGACAGGGGGCTTTCAATGAGCAGTTCTTC. Translated, it gives CASSLAPGQGAFNEQFF. The chain recombines TRBV7-9 with TRBJ2-1; TRBD1 matches 12 bases. This CDR3 spans 17 amino acids. V shed 0 bases, J shed 6 bases, and the junction held 6 bases outside the gene matches. Per the germline V gene, CDR1 is SEHNR and CDR2 is FQNEAQ (reference sequence).

This clone was recorded a few times. The chain combines TRBV4-1 with TRBJ2-5, with D tentatively TRBD1 (5 bases). The germline CDR1 and CDR2 sequences are MGHRA and YSYEKL. V shed 1 base and J shed 1 base, with 19 bases lying between them. The CDR3 is made up of 18 amino acids. The CDR3 nucleotides are TGCGCCAGCAGCCAAGCCCAAACAGGTCGGGCCTTCCAAGAGACCCAGTACTTC. This sequence encodes CASSQAQTGRAFQETQYF.

This clone is deemed medium-sized. The V gene is TRBV5-4, the J gene TRBJ1-2; no clear D gene. The CDR3 is 15 amino acids. V dropped 0 bases and J dropped 5 bases, with 14 bases sitting between them. Germline CDR1 reads SGHNT; CDR2 reads YYREEE (reference sequence). The CDR3 nucleotides are TGTGCCAGCAGCTTGGCCGGGTCAGAGCTATATGGCTACACCTTC. Residues: CASSLAGSELYGYTF.

In the case of this clone: The junction does not match germline at one end; this may be a read error. This chain joins TRBV4-1 and TRBJ2-5, with TRBD2 identical over 9 bases. The CDR3 is made up of 15 amino acids. CDR1 is MGHRA and CDR2 is YSYEKL in the germline V gene. For the CDR3, the DNA is TGTGCCAGCAGCCAGGTAGCGGGGGACCAAGAGACCCAGTACTTC. Translation: CASSQVAGDQETQYF.

Judged by abundance, this clone is medium-sized. This rearrangement joins TRBV5-4 to TRBJ2-3; D is unclear. This CDR3 is built from 14 residues. Germline CDR1 and CDR2: SGHNT and YYREEE (reference sequence). V was clipped by 2 bases and J by 0 bases, with 7 bases between them. CDR3 in amino acids: CASSFFLSTDTQYF. The DNA of the CDR3 is TGTGCCAGCAGCTTTTTCCTTAGCACAGATACGCAGTATTTT.

This chain uses TRBV27 with TRBJ2-1; the match to TRBD2 covers 11 bases. The V gene end was trimmed by 6 bases and the J gene end by 9 bases; junction bases not matched to a gene: 4. This CDR3 is built from 13 residues. CDR1 and CDR2 (germline): MNHEY, SMNVEV (reference sequence). CDR3 nucleotides: TGTGCCAGCAGCCTAGGGACTAGCGGTGAGCAGTTCTTC. It yields the protein CASSLGTSGEQFF.

This clone turned up a few times. This chain links TRBV5-1 with TRBJ2-1, with 8 positions matching TRBD2. CDR3 length equals 14 residues. V shed 2 bases and J 8 bases; nucleotides not matched to a gene: 6. CDR1 is SGHRS, CDR2 YFSETQ, per germline. CDR3 DNA sequence: TGCGCCAGCAGCTTACGGGGGGGCCCGGATGAGCAGTTCTTC. Translating it yields CASSLRGGPDEQFF.

The table lists this clone with a few counts. This chain connects TRBV27 to TRBJ1-2, with D perhaps matching TRBD1 (6 bases). This CDR3 contains 14 residues. V was trimmed by 4 bases and J by 8 bases, leaving 17 bases between them. Germline V gene sequence: CDR1 MNHEY, CDR2 SMNVEV (reference sequence). The CDR3 reads CASSSEDRLMGYTF. The CDR3 region has the DNA TGTGCCAGCAGTTCGGAGGACAGACTTATGGGCTACACCTTC.